These 9 T cell receptor beta chains were all obtained from the same sample, sequenced in a study of vaccination effects on CD4 cells after COVID-19 (dated by TCRdb to 2021 to 2024). After around ten days of culture, CD4+ T cells were isolated with the EasySep CD4+ T cell isolation kit. Each participant received two doses of an mRNA SARS-CoV-2 vaccine, either BNT162b2 or mRNA-1273. Their antigens are not known. Library preparation employed the immunoSEQ multiplex PCR assay. TCRdb retrieved this table from immuneACCESS and kept in-frame rearrangements only. Not all clones are present; in checked studies, unresolved V genes account for under half, and no reason is known for the remainder. The table for this sample lists about 40,000 clones; about 62% of them were counted only once. In total, the top ten clones hold 7% to 8% of the sample. The material was CD4+ T cells from PBMCs cultured without peptide, obtained after COVID-19 vaccination. Receptors originate from a human donor who received a COVID-19 vaccine.

This clone turned up a few times. The DNA of the CDR3 is TGTGCCAGTAGTATAAGGACAGATGGAAACACCATATATTTT. As protein: CASSIRTDGNTIYF. The V call is TRBV19, the J call TRBJ1-3, with D possibly TRBD1 on 6 matching bases. Trimming removed 2 bases from V and 3 bases from J, with 8 bases in between. The CDR3 runs 14 residues. Looked up from germline, CDR1 is LNHDA and CDR2 is SQIVND (reference sequence).

This clone was observed a handful of times. The gene calls are TRBV10-1 and TRBJ2-1; 9 bases are shared with TRBD2. V lost 4 bases and J lost 8; bases outside the gene matches: 6. The CDR3 contains 14 residues. The germline CDR1 and CDR2 sequences are WNHNN and SYGVQD (reference sequence). The CDR3 sequence is CASSGGRAFYEQFF. CDR3 sequence (DNA): TGCGCCAGCAGTGGCGGGAGGGCGTTCTATGAGCAGTTCTTC.

This rearrangement joins TRBV7-9 to TRBJ1-3; the D is unclear. Deletions cut 2 bases from V and 7 bases from J, with 6 bases between. The CDR3 spans 12 residues. The germline CDR1 and CDR2 sequences are SEHNR and FQNEAQ (reference sequence). The CDR3 region has the DNA TGTGCCAGCAGCTTATCCTACAACACCATATATTTT. Protein product: CASSLSYNTIYF.

This sequence joins TRBV7-7 and TRBJ2-2; TRBD2 is a possible D gene (6 bases). V was cut by 1 base and J by 3 bases, with 12 bases left in between. CDR3 size: 16 residues. The V gene's germline CDR1 is SSHAT and CDR2 FNYEAQ (reference sequence). The CDR3 DNA sequence: TGTGCCAGCAGCTTAGGCAGGACTATACACACCGGGGAGCTGTTTTTT. This encodes CASSLGRTIHTGELFF.

This clone was detected only a few times. The chain recombines TRBV2 with TRBJ2-2; a possible D gene is TRBD2 (6 bases). The CDR3 runs to 14 residues. V shed 4 bases and J shed 4 bases, with 10 bases lying between them. Germline-derived CDR1 and CDR2 are SNHLY and FYNNEI. The CDR3 loop is CASSGVGGTGELFF. Here the CDR3 DNA reads TGTGCCAGCAGTGGGGTGGGGGGCACCGGGGAGCTGTTTTTT.

This CDR3 reads CASSPGEHTNYGYTF. The CDR3 nucleotides are TGTGCCAGCTCACCTGGGGAACATACTAACTATGGCTACACCTTC. The chain recombines TRBV18 with TRBJ1-2, with D unclear. The V gene lost 3 bases and the J gene lost 0 bases, with 11 bases spanning the gap. The CDR3 consists of 15 residues. The germline gives CDR1 KGHSH, CDR2 LQKENI.

This clone has just a few counts. This chain joins TRBV18 and TRBJ2-7, with 8 positions matching TRBD1. CDR1 is KGHSH and CDR2 is LQKENI in the germline V gene. The CDR3 sequence is 15 residues long. V shed 2 bases and J 5 bases; nucleotides not matched to a gene: 8. The CDR3 sequence is CASSPSFTGGHEQYF. Written as DNA, the CDR3 is TGTGCCAGCTCACCAAGTTTTACAGGGGGGCACGAGCAGTACTTC.

The chain combines TRBV4-1 with TRBJ1-1; D is ambiguous. From germline, CDR1 is MGHRA and CDR2 YSYEKL. The ends were cut back, 1 base at V and 1 base at J, with 7 bases in the middle. The CDR3 covers 14 residues. CDR3 DNA sequence: TGCGCCAGCAGCCAAGGAGGAGGGAACACTGAAGCTTTCTTT. This translates into CASSQGGGNTEAFF.

The table lists this clone with a few counts. The chain recombines TRBV6-4 with TRBJ2-2; D is ambiguous. The CDR3 has 13 residues. Germline CDR1 reads MRHNA; CDR2 reads SNTAGT. Trimming stripped 0 bases from V and 6 bases from J, with 5 bases between. The CDR3 DNA sequence: TGTGCCAGCAGTGACTCAATCGCCGGGGAGCTGTTTTTT. Translation: CASSDSIAGELFF.